The entry below describes one TCR beta chain. Its antigen remains unknown. These data belong to a study of regulatory T cells in long-lasting Graves disease. Overall study results and limits: Rather than thyroid tissue, only peripheral blood underwent study. Persistent Graves' cases showed lower TCR diversity than newly diagnosed cases.

Time point noted: newly diagnosed GD, antithyroid drugs for less than 3 months. PBMCs provided the RNA from which the TCR library was made. CDR3 regions were amplified by Arm-PCR using iRepertoire HTBI primers to build TCR beta libraries. As processed by the authors: From all samples, identification returned 12 to 15 TRBJ and roughly 65 TRBV segments. TCRdb re-derived calls from the multiplex PCR reads in MiXCR, one entry per CDR3 protein. The V and J calls were determined by TCRdb, not by the authors. The data show under 300,000 distinct CDR3 sequences, with 20% to 25% seen just once and approximately 15% held by the top ten. This clonotype was obtained from a female donor with Graves disease. The input for sequencing was peripheral blood mononuclear cells (PBMCs), taken at new diagnosis, from a patient treated with antithyroid drugs.

The CDR3 sequence is CASSPQLESPLHF. The DNA of the CDR3 is TGTGCCAGCTCACCACAATTGGAATCACCCCTCCACTTT. The chain employs TRBV18 and TRBJ1-6; D not certain. The V end lost 1 base, the J end lost 10 bases, and 8 bases lay between the germline ends. Per the germline V gene, CDR1 is KGHSH and CDR2 is LQKENI. This CDR3 comprises 13 residues.